One sample yielded the 17 T cell receptor beta chains listed below, sequenced in a study of T-cell memory formation after mild COVID-19. TCRdb ran MiXCR on the 5' RACE reads and lists one entry per CDR3 protein. The sample yields some 340,000 distinct CDR3 sequences, over 10% seen once. Sequencing used PBMCs or a T cell subset sorted from them (not recorded which). These receptors all come from a young man who had mild COVID-19 (a few samples of this study predate the infection). Cell type and time point are not known.

This clonotype was picked up many times. The chain links TRBV6-5 to TRBJ2-7; D call uncertain. The CDR3 is 13 amino acids. In germline, CDR1 is MNHEY, CDR2 SVGAGI. Trimming left V 6 bases short and J 7 bases short, with 16 bases between. CDR3 nucleotide sequence: TGTGCCAGCAGCCCACATTCGGACGGGGAGCAGTACTTC. Encoded protein: CASSPHSDGEQYF.

The genes are TRBV4-1 and TRBJ1-1; TRBD1 is a possible D gene (5 bases). V lost 3 bases to trimming and J lost 0 bases, with 14 bases between them. CDR1 and CDR2 (germline): MGHRA, YSYEKL. The CDR3 extends over 16 amino acids. The CDR3 reads CASSQVTGTVNTEAFF. The DNA of the CDR3 is TGCGCCAGCAGCCAGGTTACAGGTACGGTGAACACTGAAGCTTTCTTT.

Comment on this clonotype: A junction boundary mismatches the germline segment, possibly from a read error. The J gene is TRBJ2-3, the V gene TRBV11-2; 9 nucleotides match TRBD2. Germline V gene data show CDR1 as SGHAT and CDR2 as FQNNGV. This CDR3 comprises 17 residues. The CDR3 DNA follows: TGTGCCAGCAGCTTGGGGGCCTGGGGGACTAGCAAAGATACGCAGTATTTT. This gives the protein CASSLGAWGTSKDTQYF.

This clonotype was seen a few times. This chain joins TRBV4-2 and TRBJ2-7; TRBD2 matches 8 bases. Unmatched junction bases numbered 10, after V lost 4 bases and J lost 2 bases. This CDR3 spans 16 amino acids. In germline, CDR1 is LGHNA, CDR2 YNFKEQ. CDR3 sequence reads: CASSPGGAGAPYEQYF. The DNA for the CDR3 is TGTGCCAGCAGCCCCGGGGGAGCGGGGGCACCCTACGAGCAGTACTTC.

The J gene is TRBJ2-3, the V gene TRBV5-1, with TRBD2 matching over 10 bases. CDR3 length equals 15 residues. With V trimmed by 3 bases and J by 2 bases, 3 bases remained unmatched. Germline values: CDR1 SGHRS, CDR2 YFSETQ. The CDR3 loop reads CASSSGLADTDTQYF. For the CDR3, the DNA is TGCGCCAGCAGCTCCGGACTAGCGGACACAGATACGCAGTATTTT.

This clonotype came up a few times. V usage is TRBV4-3 and J usage is TRBJ1-4, with 10 bases identical to TRBD1. The germline gives CDR1 LGHNA, CDR2 YSLEER. V lost 1 base to trimming and J lost 6 bases; unmatched junction nucleotides: 8. The CDR3 is 17 amino acids. CDR3 bases: TGCGCCAGCAGCCAAGGCCGGACCGGGACAGGGGATGAAAAACTGTTTTTT. Protein sequence: CASSQGRTGTGDEKLFF.

The sample holds one count of this clonotype. The gene calls are TRBV12-5 and TRBJ1-2; 12 bases are shared with TRBD1. The CDR3 consists of 14 residues. Per the germline V gene, CDR1 is LGHNT and CDR2 is FRNRAP. In DNA form, the CDR3 reads TGTCCAAGTCCCCGGGACAGGGGGCACTATGGCTACACCTTC. Its protein product is CPSPRDRGHYGYTF.

The chain employs TRBV20-1 and TRBJ2-3, with a weak D call TRBD2 (5 bases). The CDR3 sequence is 17 residues long. Germline V gene lookup returns CDR1 DFQATT and CDR2 SNEGSKA (reference sequence). The V and J ends lost 1 base and 4 bases respectively, with 21 bases between them. CDR3 nucleotides: TGCAGTGCTAGAGTACCCGGGGTAGTAATCTATGCAGATACGCAGTATTTT. Its translation is CSARVPGVVIYADTQYF.

This clonotype was seen a few times. V usage is TRBV4-2 and J usage is TRBJ1-2; D might be TRBD1 (5 bases). Germline assignment: CDR1 LGHNA and CDR2 YNFKEQ. Deletions cut 0 bases from V and 6 bases from J, with 20 bases between. The CDR3 length is 17 residues. The CDR3 DNA follows: TGTGCCAGCAGCCAAGAGGTTGGAGTTGCAGGGCCGGATGGCTACACCTTC. Its translation: CASSQEVGVAGPDGYTF.

This clonotype has at least ten counts. V gene TRBV4-3 combines with J gene TRBJ2-7; D not certain. From germline, CDR1 is LGHNA and CDR2 YSLEER. V was shortened by 1 base and J by 4 bases, with 8 bases between the two germline ends. This CDR3 spans 13 amino acids. CDR3 coding DNA: TGCGCCAGCAGCCAAGGCTGGGGTTACGAGCAGTACTTC. Translation: CASSQGWGYEQYF.

The chain recombines TRBV28 with TRBJ2-7; TRBD2 aligns across 9 bases. The CDR3 covers 14 residues. The germline gives CDR1 MDHEN, CDR2 SYDVKM. Germline trimming cut 2 bases from V and 6 bases from J; bases unmatched to any gene: 5. The CDR3 region is CASSLTGLAGEQYV. CDR3 coding DNA: TGTGCCAGCAGTTTAACGGGACTAGCAGGCGAGCAGTACGTC.

The CDR3 loop is CASSYSNQGGSTDTQYF. In DNA, the CDR3 is TGTGCCAGCAGTTACTCGAATCAGGGAGGGAGCACAGATACGCAGTATTTT. The rearrangement joins TRBV6-2 or TRBV6-3 to TRBJ2-3; TRBD2 matches 7 bases. Unmatched junction bases numbered 6, after V lost 0 bases and J lost 0 bases. Germline V lookup: CDR1 MNHEY, CDR2 SVGEGT. The CDR3 consists of 17 residues.

This clonotype was seen a few times. The genes are TRBV7-3 and TRBJ2-3; 8 bases are shared with TRBD1. Germline trimming cut 5 bases from V and 1 base from J; bases unmatched to any gene: 5. Germline-derived CDR1 and CDR2 are SGHTA and FQGTGA. This CDR3 contains 15 residues. The CDR3 bases are TGTGCCAGCAGCATCTCGGGACAGGGCACAGATACGCAGTATTTT. As protein: CASSISGQGTDTQYF.

V is TRBV7-2 and J is TRBJ2-3, with 10 bases fitting TRBD2. Germline trimming cut 5 bases from V and 1 base from J; bases unmatched to any gene: 6. CDR1 and CDR2 from the germline V gene are SGHTA and FQGNSA. This CDR3 spans 16 amino acids. The CDR3 sequence is CASSPPSGGGTDTQYF. DNA of the CDR3: TGTGCCAGCAGCCCCCCCAGCGGGGGGGGCACAGATACGCAGTATTTT.

The chain joins TRBV11-2 to TRBJ2-3; maybe TRBD2 (6 bases). Germline CDR1 is SGHAT and CDR2 is FQNNGV. Trimming removed 2 bases at V and 3 bases at J, with 12 bases between. The CDR3 loop spans 15 amino acids. The CDR3 nucleotides are TGTGCCAGCAGCTTACGTCGGGGGAGAACAGATACGCAGTATTTT. Encoded protein: CASSLRRGRTDTQYF. The full variable domain, with the rest looked up from reference TRBV11-2 and TRBJ2-3, is EAGVAQSPRYKIIEKRQSVAFWCNPISGHATLYWYQQILGQGPKLLIQFQNNGVVDDSQLPKDRFSAERLKGVDSTLKIQPAKLEDSAVYLCASSLRRGRTDTQYFGPGTRLTVL.

The genes are TRBV5-4 and TRBJ2-3, with D unresolved. The CDR3 loop spans 12 amino acids. V was pared by 6 bases and J by 4 bases, with 9 bases between. Looked up from germline, CDR1 is SGHNT and CDR2 is YYREEE (reference sequence). The CDR3 reads CASTGPPDTQYF. The DNA of the CDR3 is TGTGCCAGCACTGGGCCGCCAGATACGCAGTATTTT. The whole variable domain, filled in from reference TRBV5-4 and TRBJ2-3, reads ETGVTQSPTHLIKTRGQQVTLRCSSQSGHNTVSWYQQALGQGPQFIFQYYREEENGRGNFPPRFSGLQFPNYSSELNVNALELDDSALYLCASTGPPDTQYFGPGTRLTVL.

The genes are TRBV5-5 and TRBJ2-3; 9 bases line up with TRBD2. Trimming removed 2 bases from V and 5 bases from J; junction bases left unmatched: 6. Looked up from germline, CDR1 is SGHKS and CDR2 is YYEKEE (reference sequence). This CDR3 spans 15 amino acids. CDR3 sequence: CASSLPSGDGDTQYF. CDR3 coding DNA: TGTGCCAGCAGCTTACCTAGCGGGGATGGAGATACGCAGTATTTT.